This TCR beta chain originates from a study of blood T cells in healthy people across ages. Study-wide results and limits: The fall in TCR beta diversity per million T cells was roughly linear with age.

They isolated at least 6 million PBMCs from each sample. A note on this clonotype: What it recognizes is unknown.

It was with a sample-barcoded 5' primer and a J-beta primer mix that a second PCR of roughly 7 to 12 cycles was run. TCRdb fed the 5' RACE reads into MiXCR, producing one record per CDR3 protein. This sample has hundreds of thousands of distinct CDR3 sequences; around 45% occur once, and the top ten carry around 21%. Sequencing was performed on blood. The TCR sequence derives from a man in his 60s in good health.

The DNA of the CDR3 is TGCGCCAGCAAAGCTTCCTGGGATGAGCAGTTCTTC. It codes for CASKASWDEQFF. The V call is TRBV10-2, the J call TRBJ2-1; D is unclear. There are 12 residues in the CDR3. In germline, CDR1 is WSHSY, CDR2 SAAADI. V was shortened by 7 bases and J by 8 bases, with 12 bases between the two germline ends.